This paragraph covers one T cell receptor (beta chain) sequence. The CDR3 runs to 15 residues. Germline CDR1 and CDR2: SGHRS and YFSETQ. V shed 0 bases and J shed 0 bases, with 8 bases lying between them. The sample belongs to a study of spatial heterogeneity in lung cancer. MiXCR, run by TCRdb on the 5' RACE reads, gives a single entry per CDR3 protein. Of more than 65,000 distinct CDR3 sequences in the sample, roughly an eighth were seen once. The time point: sample taken at primary tumor resection. Tumor, nontumor lung or frozen PBMC supplied whole RNA, sequenced without sorting. The sequence came from a male donor with early-stage non-small cell lung cancer. The sequencing here drew on PBMCs, taken at surgery. This sequence joins TRBV5-1 and TRBJ2-3; D gene ambiguous. The CDR3 DNA reads TGCGCCAGCAGCTTGGAGAGCCAAAGCACAGATACGCAGTATTTT. This translates into CASSLESQSTDTQYF.